In its sample, the clone carrying this TCR beta chain was seen once. Its antigen remains unidentified. This sample stems from a study of T cell responses to AZD1222 COVID-19 vaccine. Study-wide results and caveats: Every sample of the repertoires postdated the peak T cell response.

The length of the CDR3 is 17 residues. Germline assignment: CDR1 MGHRA and CDR2 YSYEKL. The V end was cut by 0 bases, the J end by 7 bases, with 22 bases between. Here immunoSEQ multiplex PCR was the method, and the copy in TCRdb shows in-frame clones only, minus some. The sample holds roughly 170,000 clones; roughly 87% are singletons and the top ten take around 2.6%. The genes are TRBV4-1 and TRBJ2-7; D is possibly TRBD2 (5 bases). The TCR comes from an adult in good health. Sample: peripheral blood, taken on day 0 of AZD1222 vaccination. The CDR3 reads CASSQDAARGFLGEQYF. DNA for the CDR3: TGCGCCAGCAGCCAAGATGCGGCTCGCGGGTTTTTGGGGGAGCAGTACTTC.